Given below is one T cell receptor (beta chain) in context. This sample was included in a study of blood T cell repertoires in COVID-19. The overall study: Researchers got acute and convalescent COVID-19 samples from the United States, Italy and Spain.

This CDR3 has 20 amino acids. The V end was cut by 2 bases, the J end by 0 bases, with 23 bases between. The germline CDR1 and CDR2 sequences are SGHRS and YFSETQ. Here immunoSEQ multiplex PCR was the method, and the copy in TCRdb shows in-frame clones only, minus some. Among some 96,000 clones listed, more than 75% were seen once. The source of this sequence is a human donor in a cohort sampled during active COVID-19. The rearrangement uses TRBV5-1 and TRBJ1-4, with a possible D match to TRBD1 (5 bases). Material: peripheral blood. CDR3 residues: CASSLTGLRFRSPTNEKLFF. The CDR3, as DNA: TGCGCCAGCAGCTTAACGGGACTACGATTCAGATCACCAACTAATGAAAAACTGTTTTTT. Combining the CDR3 with reference TRBV5-1 and TRBJ1-4 gives the whole variable domain KAGVTQTPRYLIKTRGQQVTLSCSPISGHRSVSWYQQTPGQGLQFLFEYFSETQRNKGNFPGRFSGRQFSNSRSEMNVSTLELGDSALYLCASSLTGLRFRSPTNEKLFFGSGTQLSVL.